The 3 T cell receptor beta chains below come from one sample, sequenced in a study of blood T cells in healthy people across ages. Using a J-beta primer mix together with a sample-barcoded 5' primer, a second PCR was run for about 7 to 12 cycles. In TCRdb, the 5' RACE reads were re-called with MiXCR into one record per CDR3 protein. The table records around 1.7 million distinct CDR3 sequences, 28% of them present only once. Input material: blood. The receptors stem from a woman in her twenties or thirties in good health.

This clonotype has more than one count but fewer than ten. The CDR3 bases are TGTGCCAGCAGTTCGCACTATAGCAATCAGCCCCAGCATTTT. Translated, it gives CASSSHYSNQPQHF. The chain is built from TRBV6-5 and TRBJ1-5; D is ambiguous. The CDR3 is made up of 14 amino acids. Germline-derived CDR1 and CDR2 are MNHEY and SVGAGI. Trimming pared 4 bases from V and 0 bases from J, leaving 7 bases between.

With respect to this clonotype: This may be a read error, as it is one base from a much larger clone. V usage is TRBV20-1 and J usage is TRBJ2-7; 8 bases line up with TRBD2. Germline V gene sequence: CDR1 DFQATT, CDR2 SNEGSKA (reference sequence). The CDR3 length is 14 residues. V lost 6 bases to trimming and J lost 0 bases; unmatched junction nucleotides: 7. The CDR3 here is CSAKDGRGSYEQYF. The CDR3 region has the DNA TGCAGTGCCAAGGACGGGAGGGGCTCCTACGAGCAGTACTTC.

The chain recombines TRBV2 with TRBJ2-5; perhaps TRBD1 as D (6 bases). The J call may be incorrect, as the DNA end agrees better with TRBJ2-7. Germline V gene data show CDR1 as SNHLY and CDR2 as FYNNEI. CDR3 length equals 14 residues. This CDR3 reads CASSAQQGWFEQYF. CDR3 DNA: TGTGCCAGCAGTGCCCAACAGGGTTGGTTCGAGCAGTACTTC.